The 10 T cell receptor beta chains reported below all come from one sample, sequenced in a study of Ad26.COV2.S vaccination and SARS-CoV-2 variants (dated by TCRdb to the early 2020s). The library was made by the immunoSEQ multiplex PCR assay. In its TCRdb copy, this immuneACCESS table keeps in-frame sequences only and misses some clones. Where compared with another copy, unresolved V genes explain less than half of these, and the others have no known cause. The sample records some 520,000 clones, about 83% of which are singletons. Of the sample, about 13% falls within the top ten clones. The treatment or condition label corresponds to: around 19 received Ad26.COV2.S at low or high dose, single or two shots; 5 received placebo; per-sample allocation not given. For vaccine and placebo recipients, repertoires were sequenced using samples collected on day 63 after the first injection. Sample: peripheral blood, taken in a trial of Ad26.COV2.S vaccine versus placebo. These receptors were obtained from a person aged 18-60 years who received the Ad26.COV2.S COVID-19 vaccine or a placebo.

This clone was seen a few times. This chain uses TRBV10-2 with TRBJ2-2, with D maybe TRBD2 (6 bases). Trimming removed 0 bases from V and 7 bases from J, with 9 bases in between. CDR3 length: 14 amino acids. Per the germline V gene, CDR1 is WSHSY and CDR2 is SAAADI. This CDR3 reads CASSESGRDGELFF. The CDR3 bases are TGCGCCAGCAGTGAGTCCGGGCGGGACGGGGAGCTGTTTTTT.

This chain joins TRBV11-1 and TRBJ1-4, with 7 bases identical to TRBD1. V shed 6 bases and J 8 bases; nucleotides not matched to a gene: 9. The V gene's germline CDR1 is SGHAT and CDR2 FQDESV (reference sequence). The CDR3 contains 14 residues. CDR3 nucleotides: TGTGCCAGCAGTACCGGGACAGTAGGCGAAAAACTGTTTTTT. This translates into CASSTGTVGEKLFF.

Written as DNA, the CDR3 is TGTGCCAGCAGCCGGGGGCAGCGGGAGGCCTACGAGCAGTACTTC. This encodes CASSRGQREAYEQYF. V and J are TRBV7-2 and TRBJ2-7; 9 bases map to TRBD2. Losses at the gene ends were 5 bases for V and 2 bases for J; bases not matched to a gene: 7. This CDR3 has 15 amino acids. Germline assignment: CDR1 SGHTA and CDR2 FQGNSA.

The rearrangement uses TRBV18 and TRBJ2-1; 7 bases line up with TRBD1. The CDR3 loop spans 15 amino acids. V was clipped by 4 bases and J by 3 bases; unmatched bases: 6. Germline CDR1 KGHSH, CDR2 LQKENI. CDR3 sequence (DNA): TGTGCCAGCTCACAGGGACAGACCTACTACAATGAGCAGTTCTTC. Residues: CASSQGQTYYNEQFF.

Only a few counts were recorded for this clone. V and J are TRBV9 and TRBJ2-7; tentatively, D is TRBD1 or TRBD2 (5 bases each). Trimming left V 0 bases short and J 2 bases short, with 12 bases between. Per germline, CDR1 SGDLS and CDR2 YYNGEE. The CDR3 has 15 amino acids. The CDR3, as DNA: TGTGCCAGCAGCGTAGATCTGGGGCGGGCCTACGAGCAGTACTTC. It specifies CASSVDLGRAYEQYF.

The rearrangement uses TRBV19 and TRBJ1-1; TRBD1 aligns across 9 bases. The V gene's germline CDR1 is LNHDA and CDR2 SQIVND (reference sequence). Trimming took 3 bases from V and 3 from J; bases not matched to a gene: 8. The CDR3 length is 16 residues. The CDR3 loop is CASSIGTGKRDTEAFF. CDR3 nucleotide sequence: TGTGCCAGTAGTATTGGGACAGGGAAGAGGGACACTGAAGCTTTCTTT.

As concerns this clone: At the DNA level, this CDR3 is encoded by other sequences in the same sample as well. CDR3: CASSFLNEQFF. CDR3 DNA sequence: TGTGCCAGCAGCTTCCTAAATGAGCAGTTCTTC. The gene calls are TRBV11-2 and TRBJ2-1; D call uncertain. The CDR3 runs to 11 residues. Trimming cost V 3 bases and J 7 bases, with 4 bases left between them. Germline V gene data show CDR1 as SGHAT and CDR2 as FQNNGV.

The chain recombines TRBV19 with TRBJ1-1; D not resolved. Germline CDR1 and CDR2: LNHDA and SQIVND (reference sequence). Between the trimmed V and J ends, which lost 4 bases and 4 bases, there was a span of 10 bases. The CDR3 has 13 residues. CDR3 sequence reads: CASSTVRGTEAFF. The CDR3 DNA follows: TGTGCCAGTAGTACTGTGAGAGGCACTGAAGCTTTCTTT.

The chain links TRBV28 to TRBJ1-2; D unresolved. The germline CDR1 and CDR2 sequences are MDHEN and SYDVKM. V dropped 4 bases and J dropped 2 bases, with 2 bases sitting between them. The CDR3 is 11 residues long. The CDR3 bases are TGTGCCAGCAGTTCAAACTATGGCTACACCTTC. Its protein is CASSSNYGYTF.

This chain joins TRBV19 and TRBJ2-4; D not certain. V gave up 0 bases and J gave up 6 bases, with 12 bases separating them. The CDR3 consists of 15 residues. Germline V CDR1 and CDR2: LNHDA, SQIVND (reference sequence). CDR3 DNA sequence: TGTGCCAGTAGTATAGATGGGGTTTCGGGAAACATTCAGTACTTC. Translating it yields CASSIDGVSGNIQYF.